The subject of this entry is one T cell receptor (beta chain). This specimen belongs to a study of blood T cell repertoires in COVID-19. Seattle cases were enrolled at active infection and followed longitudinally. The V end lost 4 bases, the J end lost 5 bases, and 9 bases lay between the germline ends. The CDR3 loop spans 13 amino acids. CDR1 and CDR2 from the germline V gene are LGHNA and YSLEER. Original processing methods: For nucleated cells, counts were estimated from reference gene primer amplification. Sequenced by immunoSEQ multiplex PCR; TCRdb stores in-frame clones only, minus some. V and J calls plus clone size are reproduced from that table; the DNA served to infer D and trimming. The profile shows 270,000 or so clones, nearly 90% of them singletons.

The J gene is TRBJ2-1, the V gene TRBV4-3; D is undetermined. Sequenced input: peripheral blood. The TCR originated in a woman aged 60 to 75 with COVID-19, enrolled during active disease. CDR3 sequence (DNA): TGCGCCAGCAGCCGCGAAACCAACAATGAGCAGTTCTTC. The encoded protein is CASSRETNNEQFF.